This TCR beta chain was captured by sequencing in a study of Graves' ophthalmopathy and Graves' hyperthyroidism. As for the study in general: Peripheral blood was gathered at the point of initial diagnosis, before any treatment started.

As the template, RNA transcripts were used to amplify TCR beta CDR3 regions. Scientists carried out first-round RT-PCR using HTBI primers and then a second-round multiplex PCR. TCRdb re-called the multiplex PCR reads with MiXCR, one entry per CDR3 protein. Of around 660,000 distinct CDR3 sequences detected, roughly two fifths appear once; the ten largest clones hold around 3.3%. V shed 4 bases, J shed 5 bases, and the junction held 5 bases outside the gene matches. This CDR3 is 14 amino acids long. CAS ≥3, NOSPECS ≥4, moderate-to-severe activity and duration under 3 months marked donors with ophthalmopathy.

This receptor was obtained from an adult man with Graves' ophthalmopathy. V gene TRBV12-3 or TRBV12-4 combines with J gene TRBJ1-1; 9 bases line up with TRBD1. The specimen sequenced was peripheral blood. The CDR3 DNA is TGTGCCAGCAGTTCCCAGGACAGGGGAACTGAAGCTTTCTTT. Protein sequence: CASSSQDRGTEAFF.